The source of this TCR beta chain is a study of shared clonotypes between healthy human individuals. About the research overall: Donors had three CD4 naive, three CD4 memory, two CD8 naive and one CD8 memory plate apiece.

The germline V gene encodes CDR1 LNHDA and CDR2 SQIVND (reference sequence). The CDR3 consists of 11 residues. The V gene lost 6 bases and the J gene lost 7 bases, with 9 bases spanning the gap. Sequenced by immunoSEQ multiplex PCR; TCRdb stores in-frame clones only, minus some. The sample shows 630,000 or so clones, 98% of them seen only once. As defined, naive CD8 cells were CD45RO-negative and positively selected for CCR7, with terminally differentiated effector memory CD45RA+ cells excluded. Sequenced sample: naive CD8+ T cells sorted from blood. This clonotype was obtained from a man under 40 in good health. The chain joins TRBV19 to TRBJ1-1; D unresolved. The CDR3 loop reads CASRAFGEAFF. The CDR3 DNA follows: TGTGCCAGTAGGGCCTTCGGTGAAGCTTTCTTT.